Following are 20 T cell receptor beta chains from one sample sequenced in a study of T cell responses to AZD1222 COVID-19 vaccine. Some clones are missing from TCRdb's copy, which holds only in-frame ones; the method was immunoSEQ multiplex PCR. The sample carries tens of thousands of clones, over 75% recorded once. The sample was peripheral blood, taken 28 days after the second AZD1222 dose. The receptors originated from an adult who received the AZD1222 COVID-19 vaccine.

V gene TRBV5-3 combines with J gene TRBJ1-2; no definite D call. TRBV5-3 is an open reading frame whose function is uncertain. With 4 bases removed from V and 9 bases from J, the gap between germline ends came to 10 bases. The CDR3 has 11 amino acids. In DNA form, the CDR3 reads TGTGCCAGAAGCCCCATTAACCGCTACACCTTC. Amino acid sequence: CARSPINRYTF.

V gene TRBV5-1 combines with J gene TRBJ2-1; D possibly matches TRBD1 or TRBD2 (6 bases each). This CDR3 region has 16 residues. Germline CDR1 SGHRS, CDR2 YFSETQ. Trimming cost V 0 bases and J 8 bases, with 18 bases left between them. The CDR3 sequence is CASSLELRGPGDEQFF. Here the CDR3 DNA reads TGCGCCAGCAGCTTGGAACTTCGGGGGCCAGGTGATGAGCAGTTCTTC.

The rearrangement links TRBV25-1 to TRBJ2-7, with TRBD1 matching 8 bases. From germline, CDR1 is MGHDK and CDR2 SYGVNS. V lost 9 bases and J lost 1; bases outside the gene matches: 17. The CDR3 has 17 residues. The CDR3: CASRTGRLASESYEQYF. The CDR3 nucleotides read TGTGCCAGTAGGACAGGGCGACTCGCTAGCGAATCCTACGAGCAGTACTTC.

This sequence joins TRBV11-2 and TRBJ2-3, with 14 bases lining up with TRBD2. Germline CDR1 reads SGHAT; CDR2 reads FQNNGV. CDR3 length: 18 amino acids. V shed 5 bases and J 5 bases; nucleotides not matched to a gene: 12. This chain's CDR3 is CASSRPGTSGRNVDTQYF. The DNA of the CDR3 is TGTGCCAGCAGCCGTCCCGGGACTAGCGGGAGAAATGTAGATACGCAGTATTTT.

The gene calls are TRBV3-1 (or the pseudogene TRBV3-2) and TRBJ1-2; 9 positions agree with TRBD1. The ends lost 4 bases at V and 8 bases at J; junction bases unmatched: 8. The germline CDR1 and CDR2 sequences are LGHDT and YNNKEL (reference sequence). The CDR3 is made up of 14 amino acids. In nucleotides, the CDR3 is TGTGCCAGCAGCCCCGGGGACAGGGAGGGAGGCTACACCTTC. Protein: CASSPGDREGGYTF.

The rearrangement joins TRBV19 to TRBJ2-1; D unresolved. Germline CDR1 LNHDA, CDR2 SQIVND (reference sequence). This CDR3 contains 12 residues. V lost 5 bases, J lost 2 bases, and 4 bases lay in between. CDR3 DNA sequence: TGTGCCAGTAGTTCAACCTACAATGAGCAGTTCTTC. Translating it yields CASSSTYNEQFF.

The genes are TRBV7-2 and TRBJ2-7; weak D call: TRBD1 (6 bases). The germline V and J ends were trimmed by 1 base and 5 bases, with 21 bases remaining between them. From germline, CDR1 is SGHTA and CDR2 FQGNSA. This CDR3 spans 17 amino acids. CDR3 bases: TGTGCCAGCAGCTTAGGCTCCCGAACAGGGAATTTTGACGAGCAGTACTTC. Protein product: CASSLGSRTGNFDEQYF.

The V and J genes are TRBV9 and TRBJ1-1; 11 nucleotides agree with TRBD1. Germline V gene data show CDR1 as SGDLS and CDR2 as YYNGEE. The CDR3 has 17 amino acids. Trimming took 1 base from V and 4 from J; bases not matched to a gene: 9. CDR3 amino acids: CASSVLPGGTGGTEAFF. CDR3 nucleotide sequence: TGTGCCAGCAGCGTACTACCTGGGGGGACAGGGGGCACTGAAGCTTTCTTT.

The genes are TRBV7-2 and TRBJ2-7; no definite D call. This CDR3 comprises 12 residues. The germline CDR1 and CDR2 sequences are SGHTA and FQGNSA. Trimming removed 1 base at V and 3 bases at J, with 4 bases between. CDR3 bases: TGTGCCAGCAGCTTAGATCTCTACGAGCAGTACTTC. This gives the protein CASSLDLYEQYF.

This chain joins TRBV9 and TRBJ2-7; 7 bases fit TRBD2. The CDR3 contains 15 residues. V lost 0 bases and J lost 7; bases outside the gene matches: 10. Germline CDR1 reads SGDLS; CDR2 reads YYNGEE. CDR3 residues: CASSVEPGQAGEQYF. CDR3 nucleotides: TGTGCCAGCAGCGTAGAACCGGGGCAAGCGGGGGAGCAGTACTTC.

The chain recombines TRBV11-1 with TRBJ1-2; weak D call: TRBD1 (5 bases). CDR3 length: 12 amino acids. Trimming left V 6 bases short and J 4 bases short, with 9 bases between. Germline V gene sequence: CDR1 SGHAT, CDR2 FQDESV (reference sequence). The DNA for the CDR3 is TGTGCCAGCAGTTCAGGGTCCTATGGCTACACCTTC. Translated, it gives CASSSGSYGYTF.

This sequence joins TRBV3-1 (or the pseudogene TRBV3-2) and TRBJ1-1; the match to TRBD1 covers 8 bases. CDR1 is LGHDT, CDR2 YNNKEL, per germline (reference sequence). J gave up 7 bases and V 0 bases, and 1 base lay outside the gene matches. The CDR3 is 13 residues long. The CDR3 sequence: CASSQEQGVEAFF. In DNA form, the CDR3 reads TGTGCCAGCAGCCAAGAACAGGGGGTTGAAGCTTTCTTT.

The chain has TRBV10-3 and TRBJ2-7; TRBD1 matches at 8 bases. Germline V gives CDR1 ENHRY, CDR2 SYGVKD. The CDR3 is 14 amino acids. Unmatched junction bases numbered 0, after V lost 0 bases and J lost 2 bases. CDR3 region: CAISESGQAYEQYF. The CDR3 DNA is TGTGCCATCAGTGAGTCGGGACAGGCCTACGAGCAGTACTTC.

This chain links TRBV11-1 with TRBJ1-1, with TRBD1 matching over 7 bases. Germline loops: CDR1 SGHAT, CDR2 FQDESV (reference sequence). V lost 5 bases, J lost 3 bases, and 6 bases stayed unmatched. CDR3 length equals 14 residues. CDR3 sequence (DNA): TGTGCCAGCAGCCCGGACAGGTTCTACACTGAAGCTTTCTTT. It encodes CASSPDRFYTEAFF.

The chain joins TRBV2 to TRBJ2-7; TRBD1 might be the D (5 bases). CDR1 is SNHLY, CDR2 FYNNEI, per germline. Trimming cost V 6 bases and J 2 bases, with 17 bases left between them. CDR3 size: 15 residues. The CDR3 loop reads CASSKGPAPAYEQYF. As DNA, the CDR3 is TGTGCCAGCAGCAAGGGGCCCGCTCCGGCCTACGAGCAGTACTTC.

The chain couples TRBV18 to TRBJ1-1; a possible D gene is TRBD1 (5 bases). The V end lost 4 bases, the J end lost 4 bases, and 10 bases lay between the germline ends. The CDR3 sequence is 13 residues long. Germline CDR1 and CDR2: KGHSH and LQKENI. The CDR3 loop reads CASSRGGGTEAFF. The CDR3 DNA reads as TGTGCCAGCTCACGTGGCGGGGGCACTGAAGCTTTCTTT.

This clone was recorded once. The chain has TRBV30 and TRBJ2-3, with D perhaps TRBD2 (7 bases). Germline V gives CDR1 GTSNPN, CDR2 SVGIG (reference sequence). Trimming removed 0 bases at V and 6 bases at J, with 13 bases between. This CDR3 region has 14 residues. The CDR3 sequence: CAWSVLGGRDTQYF. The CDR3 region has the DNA TGTGCCTGGAGTGTACTGGGGGGGCGGGATACGCAGTATTTT. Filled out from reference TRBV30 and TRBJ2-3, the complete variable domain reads SQTIHQWPATLVQPVGSPLSLECTVEGTSNPNLYWYRQAAGRGLQLLFYSVGIGQISSEVPQNLSASRPQDRQFILSSKKLLLSDSGFYLCAWSVLGGRDTQYFGPGTRLTVL.

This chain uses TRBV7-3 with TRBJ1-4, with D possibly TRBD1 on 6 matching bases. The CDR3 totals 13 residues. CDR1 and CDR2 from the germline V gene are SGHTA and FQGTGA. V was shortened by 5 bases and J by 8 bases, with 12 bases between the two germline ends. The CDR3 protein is CASSQGSGEKLFF. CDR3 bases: TGTGCCAGCAGCCAGGGGTCAGGGGAAAAACTGTTTTTT.

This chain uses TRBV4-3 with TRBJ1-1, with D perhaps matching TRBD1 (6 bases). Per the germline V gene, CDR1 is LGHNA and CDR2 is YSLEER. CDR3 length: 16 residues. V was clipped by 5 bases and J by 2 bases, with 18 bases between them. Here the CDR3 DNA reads TGCGCCAGCAGCGCCGCGGGGGGCGGTCAAAACACTGAAGCTTTCTTT. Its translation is CASSAAGGGQNTEAFF.

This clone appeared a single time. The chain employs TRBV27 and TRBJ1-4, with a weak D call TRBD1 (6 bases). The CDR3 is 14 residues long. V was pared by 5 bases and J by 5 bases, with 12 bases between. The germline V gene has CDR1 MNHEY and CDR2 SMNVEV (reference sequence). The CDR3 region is CASSRGSANEKLFF. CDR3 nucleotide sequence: TGTGCCAGCAGTAGGGGGTCCGCCAATGAAAAACTGTTTTTT.